This T cell receptor (beta chain) originates from a study of blood T cell repertoires in COVID-19. The CDR3 length is 15 residues. Trimming cost V 4 bases and J 3 bases; bases outside gene matches: 6. Looked up from germline, CDR1 is SGHRS and CDR2 is YFSETQ. Measured with immunoSEQ multiplex PCR; TCRdb has only the in-frame clones, and not every one. The table lists approximately 210,000 clones, roughly 90% of them singletons. The clonotype was recovered from a woman between 40 and 50 years old with acute or convalescent COVID-19. The chain combines TRBV5-1 with TRBJ1-2; 10 nucleotides align to TRBD1. Material for sequencing was peripheral blood. DNA for the CDR3: TGCGCCAGCAGCCAACCGACAGGGGGCGACTATGGCTACACCTTC. Translated: CASSQPTGGDYGYTF.